This T cell receptor (beta chain) was retrieved from a study of blood T cell repertoires in COVID-19. For the study at large: Acute-phase and convalescent COVID-19 samples originated in the United States, Italy and Spain.

Germline values: CDR1 MNHEY, CDR2 SMNVEV (reference sequence). Trimming removed 2 bases from V and 4 bases from J, with 13 bases in between. The CDR3 loop spans 15 amino acids. Only one count was recorded for this clone. Under the authors' procedure: Scientists estimated how many nucleated cells there were by amplifying reference gene primers. Sequencing used immunoSEQ multiplex PCR; TCRdb keeps in-frame clones, though not all of them. Clone size and V and J calls were adopted from that table, with D and trimming inferred from the DNA. The data show about 130,000 clones, approximately 82% seen once. The sequenced material came from peripheral blood. This TCR was recovered from a man aged 40-49 years with active or convalescent COVID-19. This chain joins TRBV27 and TRBJ2-3; D perhaps matches TRBD1 (6 bases). DNA for the CDR3: TGTGCCAGCAGTTTACAGACAGGAGCGGCAGATACGCAGTATTTT. It yields the protein CASSLQTGAADTQYF.